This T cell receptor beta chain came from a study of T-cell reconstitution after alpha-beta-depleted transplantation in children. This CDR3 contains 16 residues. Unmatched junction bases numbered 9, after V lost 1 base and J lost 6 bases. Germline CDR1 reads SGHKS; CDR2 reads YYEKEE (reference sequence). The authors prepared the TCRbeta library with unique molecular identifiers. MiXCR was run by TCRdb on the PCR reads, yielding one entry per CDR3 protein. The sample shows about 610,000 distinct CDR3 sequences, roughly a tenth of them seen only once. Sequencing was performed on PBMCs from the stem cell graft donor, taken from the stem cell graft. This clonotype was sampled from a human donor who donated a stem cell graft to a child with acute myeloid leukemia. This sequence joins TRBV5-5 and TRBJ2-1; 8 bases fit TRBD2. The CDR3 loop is CASSLIPAGDFNEQFF. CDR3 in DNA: TGTGCCAGCAGCTTGATTCCAGCGGGAGATTTCAATGAGCAGTTCTTC.